This TCR beta chain was identified in a study of cytomegalovirus exposure and HLA in healthy donors. Study context: An earlier analysis found some 100 million unique TCR beta sequences from about 190 million T cells.

The count of this clone is one. The target antigen is unknown. The study's findings and limits: Being indistinguishable, some V segments were excluded, TRBV6-2 and TRBV6-3 among them.

The PCR employed 60 Vbeta primers together with 13 Jbeta primers. Generated by immunoSEQ multiplex PCR, the TCRdb table keeps only in-frame clones and is missing some. The sample has 90,000 to 120,000 clones; more than 70% are singletons. The CDR3 totals 14 residues. V was pared by 7 bases and J by 0 bases, with 4 bases of the junction left unmatched. Per germline, CDR1 SGHRS and CDR2 YFSETQ. Source material: PBMCs. This receptor was identified in a man aged 18 to 30 in good health and CMV-seronegative. The chain uses TRBV5-1 and TRBJ1-2; 9 bases map to TRBD1. CDR3 in amino acids: CASRDRDSNYGYTF. In DNA, the CDR3 is TGCGCCAGCCGGGACAGGGATTCTAACTATGGCTACACCTTC.